This T cell receptor beta chain was sequenced during a study of shared clonotypes between healthy human individuals. Study outcomes and limitations: The authors sampled blood alone, and tissue repertoires likely differ. Estimated richness was generally greater in naive than memory subsets.

In the authors' workflow: Owing to the provision of junction-only sequences devoid of quality scores by immunoSEQ, filtering differed. Here immunoSEQ multiplex PCR was the method, and the copy in TCRdb shows in-frame clones only, minus some. The V and J calls and clone size were taken over from that table, and D and trimming were inferred from the DNA. The repertoire holds 2 million to 2.5 million clones, with nearly 97% as singletons. The length of the CDR3 is 15 residues. Germline V gene data show CDR1 as MDHEN and CDR2 as SYDVKM. V lost 6 bases to trimming and J lost 6 bases; unmatched junction nucleotides: 14. Donation came from healthy HIV-negative adults that had no recent acute infections or vaccinations. A note on this clone: The antigen is unknown.

Sequences were obtained from naive CD4+ T cells sorted from blood. Subset denoted: CD45RA+ positively selected. This rearrangement joins TRBV28 to TRBJ2-7, with TRBD1 matching 7 bases. The receptor's source is a young man in good health. CDR3 residues: CASRESWTGESEQYF. Written as DNA, the CDR3 is TGTGCCAGCAGAGAATCCTGGACAGGCGAGAGCGAGCAGTACTTC.